Below are 15 T cell receptor beta chains sequenced from a single sample in a study of naive and memory T cell subsets. The beta constant-region primer was an equimolar mix of two oligonucleotides covering TRBC1 and TRBC2. Ligated cDNA was amplified by four rounds of PCR with nested alpha and beta constant-region primers and SP2. TCRdb reprocessed the UMI-ligation and nested PCR reads via MiXCR and lists one record per CDR3 protein. The sample records under 150,000 distinct CDR3 sequences, 15% to 25% being singletons. Study-wide points: Possibly reflecting memory cells re-expressing CD45RA, a few larger clonotypes occurred in naive repertoires, especially CD8.

No antigen has been assigned to these receptors. Sequencing was carried out using naive CD8+ T cells from blood. These receptors came from a human donor in good health.

This clonotype turned up a few times. The chain joins TRBV28 to TRBJ2-7; D gene uncertain. The CDR3 has 17 amino acids. V lost 3 bases and J lost 0, with 18 bases in between. Germline CDR1 is MDHEN and CDR2 is SYDVKM. CDR3 sequence: CASSFPSPKKDSYEQYF. The CDR3 nucleotides read TGTGCCAGCAGTTTTCCCAGCCCAAAGAAAGACTCCTACGAGCAGTACTTC.

The chain combines TRBV14 with TRBJ1-1; D is unresolved. The CDR3 loop spans 14 amino acids. Germline lookup yields CDR1 SGHDN and CDR2 FVKESK. The V gene lost 1 base and the J gene lost 1 base, with 7 bases spanning the gap. CDR3 sequence: CASSQVPKNTEAFF. For the CDR3, the DNA is TGTGCCAGCAGCCAAGTACCCAAGAACACTGAAGCTTTCTTT.

CDR3 protein: CASSFSTSEDEQFF. The CDR3 DNA reads as TGTGCCAGCAGCTTTTCCACTAGCGAGGATGAGCAGTTCTTC. V is TRBV13 and J is TRBJ2-1, with 7 bases fitting TRBD2. Germline CDR1 and CDR2: PRHDT and FYEKMQ (reference sequence). V shed 3 bases and J 8 bases; nucleotides not matched to a gene: 7. The CDR3 is 14 amino acids.

The chain uses TRBV5-6 and TRBJ2-1; possibly TRBD2 for D (5 bases). The germline CDR1 and CDR2 sequences are SGHDT and YYEEEE. This CDR3 spans 14 amino acids. The V gene lost 4 bases and the J gene lost 3 bases, with 11 bases spanning the gap. This chain's CDR3 is CASSEGSYYNEQFF. CDR3 nucleotide sequence: TGTGCCAGCAGCGAGGGCTCTTACTACAATGAGCAGTTCTTC.

This clonotype was seen a handful of times. This rearrangement joins TRBV4-1 to TRBJ2-7; D is unresolved. The CDR3 length is 14 residues. V was cut by 2 bases and J by 2 bases, with 10 bases left in between. The germline V gene encodes CDR1 MGHRA and CDR2 YSYEKL. The CDR3 loop reads CASSQRIETYEQYF. The CDR3 coding sequence is TGCGCCAGCAGCCAACGGATAGAGACCTACGAGCAGTACTTC.

V is TRBV6-1 and J is TRBJ1-5; the D is unclear. CDR3 length: 17 amino acids. The V gene lost 1 base and the J gene lost 0 bases, with 13 bases spanning the gap. CDR1 and CDR2 from the germline V gene are MNHNS and SASEGT. CDR3 residues: CASSEVDVTYSNQPQHF. The CDR3 nucleotides read TGTGCCAGCAGTGAAGTGGATGTGACCTATAGCAATCAGCCCCAGCATTTT.

The chain employs TRBV20-1 and TRBJ2-7; 7 bases line up with TRBD2. The CDR3 spans 12 residues. Germline CDR1 and CDR2: DFQATT and SNEGSKA (reference sequence). The trim removed 5 bases at V and 2 bases at J, leaving 3 bases unmatched. This chain's CDR3 is CSARREPYEQYF. The CDR3 coding sequence is TGCAGTGCTCGGCGGGAGCCCTACGAGCAGTACTTC.

The V gene is TRBV12-3 or TRBV12-4, the J gene TRBJ2-1; D unresolved. V lost 0 bases to trimming and J lost 4 bases, with 7 bases between them. This CDR3 contains 14 residues. CDR3 nucleotides: TGTGCCAGCAGTTTAGCTACTACGTACAATGAGCAGTTCTTC. Translating it yields CASSLATTYNEQFF.

The V call is TRBV27, the J call TRBJ1-1, with 7 positions matching TRBD1. Germline CDR1 is MNHEY and CDR2 is SMNVEV (reference sequence). With 3 bases clipped from V and 10 bases from J, the junction kept 8 bases outside the gene matches. The CDR3 consists of 13 residues. DNA of the CDR3: TGTGCCAGCAGTTTCAAACAGGGGTTGGGAGCTTTCTTT. The encoded protein is CASSFKQGLGAFF.

The rearrangement joins TRBV6-2 or TRBV6-3 to TRBJ2-1; D gene ambiguous. CDR1 and CDR2 (germline): MNHEY, SVGEGT. The CDR3 covers 11 residues. V lost 0 bases to trimming and J lost 9 bases, with 3 bases between them. The CDR3: CASSYSSEQFF. DNA of the CDR3: TGTGCCAGCAGTTACTCAAGTGAGCAGTTCTTC.

This clonotype was recorded a few times. The V gene is TRBV7-2, the J gene TRBJ2-1; a possible D gene is TRBD2 (6 bases). The V gene lost 8 bases and the J gene lost 2 bases, with 19 bases spanning the gap. The germline gives CDR1 SGHTA, CDR2 FQGNSA. The CDR3 is 16 amino acids. Here the CDR3 reads CASYSFGDSPYNEQFF. CDR3 DNA sequence: TGTGCCAGCTATTCGTTTGGGGACTCGCCCTACAATGAGCAGTTCTTC.

V is TRBV4-1 and J is TRBJ2-5, with 8 bases fitting TRBD2. CDR1 and CDR2 from the germline V gene are MGHRA and YSYEKL. The CDR3 runs to 15 residues. With V trimmed by 3 bases and J by 3 bases, 6 bases remained unmatched. The CDR3 DNA follows: TGCGCCAGCAGCCACCCCGGGAGGGGGGAAGAGACCCAGTACTTC. Its protein product is CASSHPGRGEETQYF.

This clonotype was detected a few times. The rearrangement links TRBV4-1 to TRBJ1-1; D is unresolved. The CDR3 length is 16 residues. V lost 4 bases and J 0 bases, leaving 15 bases between the germline ends. Germline V gene sequence: CDR1 MGHRA, CDR2 YSYEKL. CDR3 coding DNA: TGCGCCAGCAGCCCCGAATTTGGCTCTATGAACACTGAAGCTTTCTTT. Amino acids: CASSPEFGSMNTEAFF.

The rearrangement joins TRBV24-1 to TRBJ1-6; D may be TRBD1 (5 bases). Per the germline V gene, CDR1 is KGHDR and CDR2 is SFDVKD. Trimming shortened V by 4 bases and J by 4 bases, and 10 bases separated the two germline ends. The CDR3 is made up of 15 amino acids. CDR3 DNA: TGTGCCACCAGTGAATGGGGGGAGTATAATTCACCCCTCCACTTT. Translation: CATSEWGEYNSPLHF.

This clonotype was recorded a few times. The chain employs TRBV27 and TRBJ2-7, with 9 bases that match TRBD1. The length of the CDR3 is 14 residues. Looked up from germline, CDR1 is MNHEY and CDR2 is SMNVEV (reference sequence). V was clipped by 3 bases and J by 3 bases; unmatched bases: 3. The CDR3 DNA reads TGTGCCAGCAGTTTCGGGACAGGGATCTACGAGCAGTACTTC. Translation: CASSFGTGIYEQYF.